These T cell receptor beta chains were read from a single sample in a study of T cells after yellow fever vaccination. Via MiXCR, TCRdb re-called the 5' RACE reads, giving one row per CDR3 protein. Of around 600,000 distinct CDR3 sequences in the sample, 12% were seen once. The sample was PBMCs, taken on the day of the yellow fever booster vaccination. These receptor sequences come from a man younger than 45 who received the YFV17D yellow fever vaccine. The CDR3 runs from the conserved cysteine through the conserved F or W. D genes are given only for firm matches. Some rows have no size entry. The others give once, few or many, or a class for an expanded clone.

v_call	cdr3_length	d_call	clone_size	j_call	cdr3_aa	cdr3_nt
TRBV12-3/TRBV12-4	13	.	.	TRBJ1-1	CASSLWEGTEAFF	TGTGCCAGCAGTTTATGGGAGGGTACTGAAGCTTTCTTT
TRBV5-1	16	.	many	TRBJ2-3	CASSLASAGEWDTQYF	TGCGCCAGCAGCTTGGCCAGCGCAGGGGAGTGGGATACGCAGTATTTT
TRBV28	15	TRBD1	.	TRBJ1-2	CASSPGQGVWYGYTF	TGTGCCAGCAGTCCCGGACAGGGAGTATGGTATGGCTACACCTTC
TRBV19	13	.	few	TRBJ2-7	CASSPGQYHEQYF	TGTGCCAGTAGCCCGGGACAATACCACGAGCAGTACTTC
TRBV27	13	TRBD1	few	TRBJ1-1	CASSGQGTLETFF	TGTGCCAGCAGTGGACAGGGGACCCTGGAGACTTTCTTT
TRBV6-5	12	TRBD1	.	TRBJ1-1	CASSTNRGLAFF	TGTGCCAGCAGTACAAACAGGGGATTGGCTTTCTTT
TRBV11-2	20	TRBD2	few	TRBJ2-3	CASRPPRLAGGLAGADTQYF	TGTGCCAGCCGCCCTCCCCGATTAGCGGGAGGACTAGCCGGGGCAGATACGCAGTATTTT
TRBV6-5	15	TRBD2	few	TRBJ2-1	CASSYIAGGLNEQFF	TGTGCCAGCAGTTACATAGCGGGAGGGCTTAATGAGCAGTTCTTC
TRBV5-1	15	TRBD1	few	TRBJ1-2	CASSKGQATPYGYTF	TGCGCCAGCAGCAAAGGACAGGCAACCCCCTATGGCTACACCTTC
TRBV28	14	.	few	TRBJ1-6	CASSLGRFNSPLHF	TGTGCCAGCAGTCTAGGACGATTTAATTCACCCCTCCACTTT
TRBV6-1	13	.	.	TRBJ1-5	CASSAAVNQPQHF	TGTGCCAGCAGCGCCGCGGTCAATCAGCCCCAGCATTTT
TRBV13	16	.	few	TRBJ2-1	CASSFISGVWIGEQFF	TGTGCCAGCAGCTTCATTTCAGGGGTGTGGATTGGTGAGCAGTTCTTC
TRBV7-2	16	.	few	TRBJ2-1	CASSLGFASSYNEQFF	TGTGCCAGCAGCTTAGGTTTCGCCAGCTCCTACAATGAGCAGTTCTTC
TRBV4-3	15	TRBD1	.	TRBJ1-6	CASSQVSRGPSPLHF	TGCGCCAGCAGCCAAGTTTCCAGGGGGCCTTCACCCCTCCACTTT
TRBV6-2/TRBV6-3	15	TRBD2	few	TRBJ2-7	CASSYTSGKFYEQYF	TGTGCCAGCAGTTACACTAGCGGGAAGTTCTACGAGCAGTACTTC
TRBV7-6	18	TRBD2	.	TRBJ2-3	CASSLEAALAVFTDTQYF	TGTGCCAGCAGCTTAGAGGCGGCGCTAGCGGTCTTCACAGATACGCAGTATTTT
TRBV20-1	15	TRBD2	.	TRBJ2-1	CSASGLAGVRGEQFF	TGCAGTGCCTCCGGACTAGCGGGAGTTCGGGGTGAGCAGTTCTTC
TRBV28	17	TRBD1	.	TRBJ2-5	CASSLEDRSKRQETQYF	TGTGCCAGCAGTTTAGAGGACAGGTCTAAGCGGCAAGAGACCCAGTACTTC
TRBV5-1	14	TRBD2	few	TRBJ2-4	CASRPGLGENIQYF	TGCGCCAGCAGGCCCGGACTAGGAGAAAACATTCAGTACTTC
TRBV7-8	13	TRBD2	few	TRBJ2-7	CASSLTSAYEQYF	TGTGCCAGCAGCTTGACTAGCGCATACGAGCAGTACTTC
TRBV6-1	14	.	.	TRBJ1-2	CASSGDVSLGGYTF	TGTGCCAGCAGTGGGGACGTTTCCTTAGGAGGCTACACCTTC
TRBV20-1	17	TRBD2	few	TRBJ2-7	CSARRERAGTRNYEQYF	TGCAGTGCTAGAAGGGAGAGAGCCGGGACTAGAAACTACGAGCAGTACTTC
TRBV6-1	12	.	.	TRBJ2-7	CASSRLAGEQYF	TGTGCCAGCAGTAGGTTGGCGGGAGAGCAGTACTTC
TRBV7-3	14	.	.	TRBJ2-2	CASSFQGPTGELFF	TGTGCCAGCAGCTTCCAGGGGCCCACCGGGGAGCTGTTTTTT
TRBV30	13	.	.	TRBJ2-1	CAWSVGVYNEQFF	TGTGCCTGGAGTGTGGGGGTTTACAATGAGCAGTTCTTC
TRBV4-2	21	TRBD2	.	TRBJ2-3	CASSQEGTSGSAASSTDTQYF	TGTGCCAGCAGCCAAGAAGGGACTAGCGGGAGTGCAGCTTCTAGCACAGATACGCAGTATTTT
TRBV5-1	16	TRBD2	few	TRBJ2-1	CASSSPTAGGYNEQFF	TGCGCCAGCAGCTCCCCCACAGCGGGGGGCTACAATGAGCAGTTCTTC
TRBV10-1	14	.	.	TRBJ1-4	CASSPTKAGEKLFF	TGCGCCAGCAGTCCTACAAAAGCGGGGGAAAAACTGTTTTTT
TRBV5-1	16	TRBD2	many	TRBJ2-3	CASSLTRAGGVDTQYF	TGCGCCAGCAGCTTGACTCGGGCGGGAGGAGTGGATACGCAGTATTTT
TRBV11-2	13	.	many	TRBJ2-5	CASSLEGTGTQYF	TGTGCCAGCAGCTTAGAAGGTACCGGGACCCAGTACTTC
TRBV3-1	12	.	once	TRBJ1-6	CASSDWNSPLHF	TGTGCCAGCTCCGATTGGAATTCACCCCTCCACTTT
TRBV7-2	14	.	.	TRBJ2-3	CASSLALALDTQYF	TGTGCCAGCAGCTTAGCACTAGCATTAGATACGCAGTATTTT
TRBV18	15	TRBD1	.	TRBJ1-5	CASSQDRGSNQPQHF	TGTGCCAGCTCACAAGACAGGGGAAGCAATCAGCCCCAGCATTTT
TRBV19	17	.	.	TRBJ2-3	CASTRRSLTVAHDTQYF	TGTGCCAGTACCCGTCGGTCGTTAACAGTGGCGCACGATACGCAGTATTTT
TRBV6-5	16	TRBD2	.	TRBJ2-1	CASSSRLAGGLNEQFF	TGTGCCAGCAGTTCCCGACTAGCGGGAGGTTTAAATGAGCAGTTCTTC
TRBV19	15	.	.	TRBJ1-2	CASSIDTRSGYGYTF	TGTGCCAGTAGTATAGATACGAGGTCGGGATATGGCTACACCTTC
TRBV5-1	15	TRBD1	few	TRBJ2-5	CASSLATGFSETQYF	TGCGCCAGCAGCTTGGCGACAGGGTTTTCGGAGACCCAGTACTTC
TRBV5-1	15	TRBD2	few	TRBJ2-1	CASSKTSGSFNEQFF	TGCGCCAGCAGCAAGACTAGCGGGAGTTTCAATGAGCAGTTCTTC
TRBV5-6	14	.	.	TRBJ2-1	CASSPRLVANEQFF	TGTGCCAGCAGCCCGAGGCTAGTCGCCAATGAGCAGTTCTTC
TRBV5-6	14	.	few	TRBJ2-7	CASSLFLVAYEQYF	TGTGCCAGCAGCTTGTTTCTGGTTGCCTACGAGCAGTACTTC
TRBV14	17	TRBD1	few	TRBJ2-1	CASSHRIPGQGSHEQFF	TGTGCCAGCAGCCATCGGATCCCGGGACAGGGAAGTCATGAGCAGTTCTTC
TRBV7-9	14	.	.	TRBJ1-3	CASSLGATGNTIYF	TGTGCCAGCAGCTTAGGAGCTACTGGAAACACCATATATTTT
TRBV20-1	15	TRBD1	.	TRBJ2-7	CSARDRGRGLDEQYF	TGCAGTGCTAGAGATAGAGGCAGGGGGTTAGACGAGCAGTACTTC
TRBV28	15	TRBD1	few	TRBJ2-5	CASSLFGQGVSSQYF	TGTGCCAGCAGTTTATTTGGACAGGGGGTATCGTCCCAGTACTTC
TRBV7-8	14	TRBD1	few	TRBJ2-5	CASSSPGQRETQYF	TGTGCCAGCAGCTCTCCGGGACAGCGAGAGACCCAGTACTTC
TRBV4-3	14	.	few	TRBJ2-7	CASSDGWPPEEQYF	TGCGCCAGCAGCGATGGTTGGCCTCCGGAGGAGCAGTACTTC
TRBV6-1	14	.	few	TRBJ1-1	CASSVRTANTEAFF	TGTGCCAGCAGTGTTAGGACAGCGAACACTGAAGCTTTCTTT
TRBV29-1	11	.	.	TRBJ2-7	CSVEDPSEQYF	TGCAGCGTTGAAGATCCTAGCGAGCAGTACTTC